The rows below give T cell receptor beta chains drawn from one sample of a study of blood T cell repertoires in COVID-19. The protocol was immunoSEQ multiplex PCR, while the TCRdb copy is restricted to in-frame clones and leaves out a portion. The sample includes roughly 160,000 clones, approximately 79% of them seen just once. Sequenced sample: peripheral blood. The source of these receptors is a woman aged 60-75 years with COVID-19, enrolled during active disease. Each CDR3 is given with its conserved first and last residue. Each record gives: D gene, V gene, clone size, J gene, CDR3 DNA, CDR3 protein. D genes are given only for firm matches. Some rows mark clone size as missing; the rest say once, few, many or name a class of expanded clone.

TRBD1,TRBV19,NA,TRBJ1-6,TGTGCCAGTAGGACTACCGGGACAGCTAATTCACCCCTCCACTTT,CASRTTGTANSPLHF
TRBD1,TRBV6-2/TRBV6-3,NA,TRBJ1-5,TGTGCCAGCAGTTACTCCGGTCCCGGGACAGGGGGATCTTATAGCAATCAGCCCCAGCATTTT,CASSYSGPGTGGSYSNQPQHF
TRBD1,TRBV5-1,NA,TRBJ1-4,TGCGCCAGCAGCTTGAGGCAGGGGGATGAAAAACTGTTTTTT,CASSLRQGDEKLFF
TRBD2,TRBV7-9,NA,TRBJ2-1,TGTGCCAGCAGCCCGCGGGGGGTGAGCGTCAATGAGCAGTTCTTC,CASSPRGVSVNEQFF
NA,TRBV19,NA,TRBJ1-1,TGTGCCAGTAGTTTGTTCGGGGACACTGAAGCTTTCTTT,CASSLFGDTEAFF
TRBD1,TRBV2,NA,TRBJ1-1,TGTGCCAGCAGCACAGGGGTAAACACTGAAGCTTTCTTT,CASSTGVNTEAFF
TRBD2,TRBV18,NA,TRBJ2-7,TGTGCCAGCTCACCACCGATTTTAACTAGCGGGATACCGGGCTACGAGCAGTACTTC,CASSPPILTSGIPGYEQYF
TRBD1,TRBV14,once,TRBJ1-2,TGTGCCAGCAGCCAAGGTACAGGGGGCGGCTATGGCTACACCTTC,CASSQGTGGGYGYTF
TRBD1,TRBV29-1,NA,TRBJ1-6,TGCAGCGTAGCCGGGACAGGGGCCTATACCCCCAATTCACCCCTCCACTTT,CSVAGTGAYTPNSPLHF
NA,TRBV19,NA,TRBJ1-5,TGTGCCAGTAGTATGGGGGCGAGGGGGAATCAGCCCCAGCATTTT,CASSMGARGNQPQHF
NA,TRBV9,NA,TRBJ2-2,TGTGCCAGCCAAACAGGGTTAATCGCCGGGGAGCTGTTTTTT,CASQTGLIAGELFF
TRBD1,TRBV30,few,TRBJ2-7,TGTGCCTGGAGTGTGGGTAGGGGGCGCTTCAACGAGCAGTACTTC,CAWSVGRGRFNEQYF
NA,TRBV5-4,NA,TRBJ1-1,TGTGCCAGCAGCCTCCCGAGGGCGTCTGAAGCTTTCTTT,CASSLPRASEAFF
TRBD1,TRBV6-5,NA,TRBJ1-2,TGTGCCAGCAGTAAGCAGGGGGCGACTGGCTATGGCTACACCTTC,CASSKQGATGYGYTF
TRBD2,TRBV7-2,NA,TRBJ2-7,TGTGCCAGCAGCTTAGGTGGACTAGCGGGTTCCTACGAGCAGTACTTC,CASSLGGLAGSYEQYF